The T cell receptor (beta chain) described here comes from a study of T cell repertoires in cytomegalovirus infection. TCRdb analysed the reads with MiXCR anew, one entry per CDR3 protein. The sample contains some 440,000 distinct CDR3 sequences, 25% to 40% of which appear only once. Trimming left V 5 bases short and J 7 bases short, with 21 bases between. This CDR3 spans 16 amino acids. From germline, CDR1 is MNHNS and CDR2 SASEGT. This clonotype was detected only a few times. The receptor was isolated from a human donor in good health (CMV status not recorded). Some clones in this sample may be carry-over from other donors' samples. The sequenced sample consisted of PBMCs. The J gene is TRBJ2-1, the V gene TRBV6-1; D is ambiguous. The DNA of the CDR3 is TGTGCCAGCAGTCTGAATGGCCCCAGACTGGGGAATGAGCAGTTCTTC. It translates to CASSLNGPRLGNEQFF.